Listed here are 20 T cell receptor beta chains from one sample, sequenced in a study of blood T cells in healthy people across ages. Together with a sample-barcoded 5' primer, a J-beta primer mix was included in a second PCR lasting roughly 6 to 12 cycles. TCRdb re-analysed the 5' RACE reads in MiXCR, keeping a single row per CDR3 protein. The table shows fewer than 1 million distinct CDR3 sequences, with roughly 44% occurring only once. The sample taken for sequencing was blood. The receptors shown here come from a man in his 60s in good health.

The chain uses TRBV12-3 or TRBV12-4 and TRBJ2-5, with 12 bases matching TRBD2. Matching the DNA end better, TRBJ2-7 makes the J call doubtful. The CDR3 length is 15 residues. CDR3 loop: CASSLRLAGDCEQYF. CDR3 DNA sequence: TGTGCCAGCAGTCTCAGACTAGCGGGAGACTGCGAGCAGTACTTC.

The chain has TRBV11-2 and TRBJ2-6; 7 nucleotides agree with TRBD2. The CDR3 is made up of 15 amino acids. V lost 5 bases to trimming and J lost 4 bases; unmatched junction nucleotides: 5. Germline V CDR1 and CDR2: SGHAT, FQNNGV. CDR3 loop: CASSQRGEGANVLTF. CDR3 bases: TGTGCCAGCAGCCAGCGGGGCGAAGGGGCCAACGTCCTGACTTTC.

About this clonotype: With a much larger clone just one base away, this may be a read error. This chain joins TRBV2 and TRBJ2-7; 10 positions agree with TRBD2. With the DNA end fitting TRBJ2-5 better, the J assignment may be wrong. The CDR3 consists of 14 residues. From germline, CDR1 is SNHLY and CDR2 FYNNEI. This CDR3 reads CASSGRAGGETQYF. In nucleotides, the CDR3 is TGTGCCAGCAGCGGACGAGCGGGAGGGGAGACCCAGTACTTC.

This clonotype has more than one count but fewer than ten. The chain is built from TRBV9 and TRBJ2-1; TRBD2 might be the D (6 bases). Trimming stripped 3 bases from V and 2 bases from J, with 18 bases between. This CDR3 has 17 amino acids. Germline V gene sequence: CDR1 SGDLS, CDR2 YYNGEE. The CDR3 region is CASSARAGPTTYNEQFF. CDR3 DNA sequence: TGTGCCAGCAGCGCTAGGGCGGGACCCACCACCTACAATGAGCAGTTCTTC.

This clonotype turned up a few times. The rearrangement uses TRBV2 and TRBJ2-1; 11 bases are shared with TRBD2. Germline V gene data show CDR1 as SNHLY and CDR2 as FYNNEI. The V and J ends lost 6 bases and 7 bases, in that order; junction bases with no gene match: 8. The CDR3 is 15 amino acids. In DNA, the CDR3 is TGTGCCAGCAGCAAAACTAGCGGGGGCGAAAATGAGCAGTTCTTC. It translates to CASSKTSGGENEQFF. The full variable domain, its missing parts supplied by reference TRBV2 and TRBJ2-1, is EPEVTQTPSHQVTQMGQEVILRCVPISNHLYFYWYRQILGQKVEFLVSFYNNEISEKSEIFDDQFSVERPDGSNFTLKIRSTKLEDSAMYFCASSKTSGGENEQFFGPGTRLTVL.

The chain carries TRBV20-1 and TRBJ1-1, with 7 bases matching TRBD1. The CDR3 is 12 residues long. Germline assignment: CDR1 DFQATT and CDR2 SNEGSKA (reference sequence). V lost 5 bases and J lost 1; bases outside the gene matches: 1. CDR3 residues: CSAGTANTEAFF. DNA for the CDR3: TGCAGTGCTGGGACAGCGAACACTGAAGCTTTCTTT.

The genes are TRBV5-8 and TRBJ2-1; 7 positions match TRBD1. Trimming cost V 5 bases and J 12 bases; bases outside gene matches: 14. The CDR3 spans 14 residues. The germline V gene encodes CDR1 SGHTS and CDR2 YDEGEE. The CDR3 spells CASSRQTGTIGQFF. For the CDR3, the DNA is TGTGCCAGCAGTCGCCAGACAGGGACAATTGGGCAGTTCTTC.

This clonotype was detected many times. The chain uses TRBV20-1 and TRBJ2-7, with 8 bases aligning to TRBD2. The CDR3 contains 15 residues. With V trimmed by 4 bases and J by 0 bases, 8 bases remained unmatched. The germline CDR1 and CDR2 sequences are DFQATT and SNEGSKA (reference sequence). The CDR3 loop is CSATNPGGASYEQYF. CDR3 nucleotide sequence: TGCAGTGCTACCAACCCGGGGGGGGCCTCCTACGAGCAGTACTTC.

CDR3: CSARKHLTGDLGAFF. The CDR3 DNA reads TGCAGCGCACGAAAACACTTGACAGGGGACCTCGGAGCTTTCTTT. V usage is TRBV29-1 and J usage is TRBJ1-1, with TRBD1 identical over 8 bases. Losses at the gene ends were 7 bases for V and 10 bases for J; bases not matched to a gene: 20. The germline CDR1 and CDR2 sequences are SQVTM and ANQGSEA. The CDR3 has 15 residues.

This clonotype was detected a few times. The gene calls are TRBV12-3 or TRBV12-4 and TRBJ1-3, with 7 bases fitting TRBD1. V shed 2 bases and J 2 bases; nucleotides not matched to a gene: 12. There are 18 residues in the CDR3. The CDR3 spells CASSLRGPGARPGNTIYF. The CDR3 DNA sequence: TGTGCCAGCAGTTTAAGGGGGCCGGGGGCCAGGCCTGGAAACACCATATATTTT.

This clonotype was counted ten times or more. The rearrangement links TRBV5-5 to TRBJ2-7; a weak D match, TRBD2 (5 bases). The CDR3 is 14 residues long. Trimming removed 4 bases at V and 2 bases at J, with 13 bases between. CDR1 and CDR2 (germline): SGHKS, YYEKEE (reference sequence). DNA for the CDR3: TGTGCCAGCAGCGCCGCTCCGGGGACCTACGAGCAGTACTTC. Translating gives CASSAAPGTYEQYF.

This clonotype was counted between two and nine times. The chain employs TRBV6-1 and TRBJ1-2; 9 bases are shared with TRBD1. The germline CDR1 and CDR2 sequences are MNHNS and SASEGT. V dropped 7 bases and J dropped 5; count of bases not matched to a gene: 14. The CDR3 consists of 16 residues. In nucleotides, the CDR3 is TGTGCCAGCAAGGACGCTGGACAGGGGTTCGAGTATGGCTACACCTTC. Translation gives CASKDAGQGFEYGYTF.

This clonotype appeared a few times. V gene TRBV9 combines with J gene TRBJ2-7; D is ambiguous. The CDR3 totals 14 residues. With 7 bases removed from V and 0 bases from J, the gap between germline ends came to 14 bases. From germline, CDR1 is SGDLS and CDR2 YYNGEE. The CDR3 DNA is TGTGCCAGCTCCGGGCAGCCGGGCTCCTACGAGCAGTACTTC. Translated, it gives CASSGQPGSYEQYF. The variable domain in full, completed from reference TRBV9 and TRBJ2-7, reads DSGVTQTPKHLITATGQRVTLRCSPRSGDLSVYWYQQSLDQGLQFLIQYYNGEERAKGNILERFSAQQFPDLHSELNLSSLELGDSALYFCASSGQPGSYEQYFGPGTRLTVT.

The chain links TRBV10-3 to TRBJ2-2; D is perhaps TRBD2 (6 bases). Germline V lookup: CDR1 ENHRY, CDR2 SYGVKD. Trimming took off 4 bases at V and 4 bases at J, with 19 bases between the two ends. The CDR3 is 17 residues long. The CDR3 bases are TGTGCCATCAGTGTCCGCCCGGGACTGAGGGGCACCGGGGAGCTGTTTTTT. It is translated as CAISVRPGLRGTGELFF.

CDR3 DNA: TGTGCCAGCAGTCCAAGATTGGCAGGGAAAGAGACCCAGTACTTC. This codes for CASSPRLAGKETQYF. This sequence joins TRBV21-1 and TRBJ2-5; the table assigns TRBD1, which was not confirmed against the DNA. TRBV21-1 is marked as a pseudogene. This CDR3 comprises 15 residues.

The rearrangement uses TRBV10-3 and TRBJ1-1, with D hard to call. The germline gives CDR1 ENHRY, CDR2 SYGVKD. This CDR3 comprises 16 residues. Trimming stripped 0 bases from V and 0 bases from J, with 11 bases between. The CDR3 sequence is CAISESGSIMNTEAFF. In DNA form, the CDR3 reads TGTGCCATCAGTGAGTCTGGCAGTATTATGAACACTGAAGCTTTCTTT.

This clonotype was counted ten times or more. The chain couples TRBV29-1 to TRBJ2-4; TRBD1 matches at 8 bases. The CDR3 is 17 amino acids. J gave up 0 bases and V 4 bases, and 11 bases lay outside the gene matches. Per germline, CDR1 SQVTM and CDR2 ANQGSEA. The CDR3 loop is CSVVDRGPYLAKNIQYF. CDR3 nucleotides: TGCAGCGTTGTCGACAGGGGCCCTTACTTAGCCAAAAACATTCAGTACTTC. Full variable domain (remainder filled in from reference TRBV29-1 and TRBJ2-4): SAVISQKPSRDICQRGTSLTIQCQVDSQVTMMFWYRQQPGQSLTLIATANQGSEATYESGFVIDKFPISRPNLTFSTLTVSNMSPEDSSIYLCSVVDRGPYLAKNIQYFGAGTRLSVL.

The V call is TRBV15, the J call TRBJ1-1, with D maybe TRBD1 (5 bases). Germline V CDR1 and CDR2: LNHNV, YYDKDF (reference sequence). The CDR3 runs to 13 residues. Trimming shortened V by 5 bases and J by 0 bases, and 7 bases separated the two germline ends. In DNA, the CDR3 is TGTGCCACCAGCCCAGGGCTGAACACTGAAGCTTTCTTT. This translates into CATSPGLNTEAFF. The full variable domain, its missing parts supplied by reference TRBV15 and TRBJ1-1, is DAMVIQNPRYQVTQFGKPVTLSCSQTLNHNVMYWYQQKSSQAPKLLFHYYDKDFNNEADTPDNFQSRRPNTSFCFLDIRSPGLGDTAMYLCATSPGLNTEAFFGQGTRLTVV.

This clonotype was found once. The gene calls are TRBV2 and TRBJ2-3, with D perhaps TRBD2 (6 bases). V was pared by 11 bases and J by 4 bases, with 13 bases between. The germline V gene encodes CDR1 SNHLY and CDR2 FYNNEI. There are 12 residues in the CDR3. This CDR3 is CAAGYSADTQYF. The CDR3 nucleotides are TGTGCCGCGGGGTATAGCGCAGATACGCAGTATTTT.

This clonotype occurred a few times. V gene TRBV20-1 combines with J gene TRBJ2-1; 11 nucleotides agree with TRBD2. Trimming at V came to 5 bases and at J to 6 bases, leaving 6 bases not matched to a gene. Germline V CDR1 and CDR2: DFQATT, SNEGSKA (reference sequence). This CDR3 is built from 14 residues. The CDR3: CSALTSGGSNEQFF. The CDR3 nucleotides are TGCAGTGCTCTTACTAGCGGGGGATCCAATGAGCAGTTCTTC.